The 15 T cell receptor beta chains below all came from one sample that was sequenced in a study of blood T cell repertoires in COVID-19. Using immunoSEQ multiplex PCR, the repertoire was profiled, and TCRdb retains in-frame clones only, with some absent. The sample includes hundreds of thousands of clones, around 89% seen only once; the top ten take approximately 9%. The specimen sequenced was PBMCs or T cells enriched from blood (not recorded which). These receptors all stem from a man aged 40-49 years who had recovered from COVID-19.

The chain couples TRBV27 to TRBJ1-3; a weak D match, TRBD1 (6 bases). The CDR3 has 19 amino acids. V was cut by 5 bases and J by 6 bases, with 29 bases left in between. CDR1 is MNHEY and CDR2 is SMNVEV in the germline V gene (reference sequence). The CDR3 loop reads CASSPRVGGLFSLENTIYF. The CDR3 nucleotides read TGTGCCAGCAGTCCCCGGGTAGGGGGTCTATTCTCCCTGGAAAACACCATATATTTT.

Only one count was recorded for this clone. The chain uses TRBV6-5 and TRBJ1-2; TRBD1 matches 9 bases. Germline V CDR1 and CDR2: MNHEY, SVGAGI. The trim removed 2 bases at V and 8 bases at J, leaving 6 bases unmatched. The CDR3 is 14 amino acids. The CDR3 is CASSYTGQGPGYTF. The DNA of the CDR3 is TGTGCCAGCAGTTACACGGGACAGGGTCCCGGCTACACCTTC.

The J gene is TRBJ1-4, the V gene TRBV2; possible D gene TRBD1, 5 bases. CDR1 and CDR2 (germline): SNHLY, FYNNEI. CDR3 size: 14 residues. Trimming left V 7 bases short and J 6 bases short, with 15 bases between. The CDR3 region is CASKVDSWDEKLFF. The CDR3 DNA sequence: TGTGCCAGCAAAGTCGACAGTTGGGATGAAAAACTGTTTTTT. Complete variable domain (other parts from reference TRBV2 and TRBJ1-4): EPEVTQTPSHQVTQMGQEVILRCVPISNHLYFYWYRQILGQKVEFLVSFYNNEISEKSEIFDDQFSVERPDGSNFTLKIRSTKLEDSAMYFCASKVDSWDEKLFFGSGTQLSVL.

The V gene is TRBV11-2, the J gene TRBJ2-7, with D possibly matching TRBD2 (6 bases). Trimming took 1 base from V and 9 from J, leaving 19 bases between them. The CDR3 runs to 15 residues. CDR1 is SGHAT, CDR2 FQNNGV, per germline. This chain's CDR3 is CASSLGGTPTESQYF. The CDR3 bases are TGTGCCAGCAGCTTAGGGGGGACTCCAACAGAGTCGCAGTACTTC. Looking up the rest from reference TRBV11-2 and TRBJ2-7 gives the full variable domain: EAGVAQSPRYKIIEKRQSVAFWCNPISGHATLYWYQQILGQGPKLLIQFQNNGVVDDSQLPKDRFSAERLKGVDSTLKIQPAKLEDSAVYLCASSLGGTPTESQYFGPGTRLTVT.

The genes are TRBV10-1 and TRBJ2-2, with D maybe TRBD2 (5 bases). The CDR3 loop spans 14 amino acids. The V end was cut by 4 bases, the J end by 5 bases, with 11 bases between. CDR1 is WNHNN and CDR2 is SYGVQD in the germline V gene (reference sequence). CDR3 DNA sequence: TGCGCCAGCAGTGCCGTCGGGGAGACCGGGGAGCTGTTTTTT. This gives the protein CASSAVGETGELFF.

The chain recombines TRBV2 with TRBJ2-7, with D possibly TRBD2 on 6 matching bases. CDR3 length equals 12 residues. The V gene lost 7 bases and the J gene lost 6 bases, with 13 bases spanning the gap. Germline V gene lookup returns CDR1 SNHLY and CDR2 FYNNEI. CDR3: CASNYFSGEQYF. For the CDR3, the DNA is TGTGCCAGCAACTACTTTAGCGGCGAGCAGTACTTC.

The V gene is TRBV7-9, the J gene TRBJ2-7; 9 bases align to TRBD1. The J segment lost 0 bases and the V segment lost 5 bases, leaving 8 bases of the junction unmatched. Germline V gene data show CDR1 as SEHNR and CDR2 as FQNEAQ (reference sequence). The CDR3 consists of 16 residues. CDR3 protein: CASSTPGQGRSYEQYF. CDR3 sequence (DNA): TGTGCCAGCAGCACCCCGGGACAGGGTCGCTCCTACGAGCAGTACTTC.

The chain recombines TRBV25-1 with TRBJ2-6, with D possibly being TRBD1 (5 bases). The CDR3 covers 15 residues. Per germline, CDR1 MGHDK and CDR2 SYGVNS. Trimming pared 3 bases from V and 1 base from J, leaving 7 bases between. CDR3: CASSDPGSGANVLTF. For the CDR3, the DNA is TGTGCCAGCAGTGACCCAGGGTCTGGGGCCAACGTCCTGACTTTC.

The CDR3 DNA reads as TGTGCCAGCTCACCACTACGTGCAGTCTTCTACGAGCAGTACTTC. Translation gives CASSPLRAVFYEQYF. The chain links TRBV18 to TRBJ2-7; D is undetermined. V lost 1 base and J lost 3, with 13 bases in between. Per the germline V gene, CDR1 is KGHSH and CDR2 is LQKENI. The CDR3 spans 15 residues.

This clone was counted a few times. The gene calls are TRBV29-1 and TRBJ2-7; TRBD1 aligns across 8 bases. The CDR3 covers 13 residues. Looked up from germline, CDR1 is SQVTM and CDR2 is ANQGSEA. J gave up 6 bases and V 5 bases, and 9 bases lay outside the gene matches. The CDR3 sequence: CSVNLAGGGEQYF. DNA of the CDR3: TGCAGCGTTAATTTGGCAGGGGGCGGCGAGCAGTACTTC.

The V gene is TRBV19, the J gene TRBJ1-5; 10 bases match TRBD1. The V and J ends lost 10 bases and 0 bases, in that order; junction bases with no gene match: 3. This CDR3 region has 14 residues. In germline, CDR1 is LNHDA, CDR2 SQIVND (reference sequence). The CDR3 region has the DNA TGTGCCATCCGGGACAGGGGTAGCAATCAGCCCCAGCATTTT. Protein: CAIRDRGSNQPQHF.

The chain carries TRBV6-4 and TRBJ2-3; a weak D match, TRBD2 (7 bases). The V gene's germline CDR1 is MRHNA and CDR2 SNTAGT. The germline V and J ends were trimmed by 2 bases and 5 bases, with 11 bases remaining between them. The CDR3 is 14 amino acids. The CDR3 region has the DNA TGTGCCAGCAGTGACGGGGGGGCGGGAGATACGCAGTATTTT. Encoded protein: CASSDGGAGDTQYF.

The chain recombines TRBV4-2 with TRBJ1-5, with 7 bases identical to TRBD1. Unmatched junction bases numbered 3, after V lost 1 base and J lost 0 bases. Germline V gene sequence: CDR1 LGHNA, CDR2 YNFKEQ. The CDR3 sequence is 16 residues long. CDR3 sequence: CASSQAGQYSNQPQHF. The DNA of the CDR3 is TGTGCCAGCAGCCAAGCGGGACAGTATAGCAATCAGCCCCAGCATTTT.

This sequence joins TRBV4-1 and TRBJ2-3, with TRBD1 identical over 7 bases. Unmatched junction bases numbered 6, after V lost 3 bases and J lost 3 bases. The CDR3 contains 15 residues. Germline lookup yields CDR1 MGHRA and CDR2 YSYEKL. CDR3 amino acids: CASSQEDRRTDTQYF. The CDR3 DNA reads TGCGCCAGCAGCCAGGAGGACAGGAGGACAGATACGCAGTATTTT.

This clone was observed once. The V call is TRBV15, the J call TRBJ2-3; D may be TRBD2 (5 bases). CDR3 length: 15 amino acids. Trimming pared 0 bases from V and 2 bases from J, leaving 9 bases between. Germline V gene lookup returns CDR1 LNHNV and CDR2 YYDKDF (reference sequence). CDR3 sequence reads: CATSRDPGITDTQYF. DNA of the CDR3: TGTGCCACCAGCAGAGATCCGGGAATCACAGATACGCAGTATTTT.